Below are 16 T cell receptor beta chains sequenced from a single sample in a study of blood T cells in healthy people across ages (dated by TCRdb to about 2015). Library preparation used 5' RACE. The instrument given in TCRdb is Illumina HiSeq 2500. The second PCR ran for roughly 6 to 11 cycles and used a J-beta primer mix along with a sample-barcoded 5' primer. TCRdb passed the public sequencing reads through fastp at Q25 and MiXCR, retaining productive beta sequences. Each entry merges the rows of one CDR3 protein and shows their most common DNA and genes. The sample table contains about 770,000 distinct CDR3 sequences; only one count was recorded for around 42% of them. About a fifth of the sample is held by the ten biggest clonotypes. The specimen was blood. The source of these receptors is a man aged 55 to 70 in good health.

This chain links TRBV3-1 with TRBJ1-1; D is unresolved. The germline CDR1 and CDR2 sequences are LGHDT and YNNKEL (reference sequence). This CDR3 is 14 amino acids long. V was clipped by 7 bases and J by 0 bases, with 12 bases between them. CDR3 amino acids: CASTKVGVNTEAFF. The CDR3 DNA reads TGTGCCAGCACCAAAGTGGGAGTGAACACTGAAGCTTTCTTT.

V is TRBV11-3 and J is TRBJ2-1; 12 nucleotides line up with TRBD1. J was trimmed by 8 bases and V by 6 bases; bases with no gene match: 11. The CDR3 loop spans 16 amino acids. Per the germline V gene, CDR1 is SGHNT and CDR2 is YENEEA. The CDR3 loop is CASRAGTGGFFDEQFF. The CDR3 DNA reads TGTGCCAGCAGGGCCGGGACAGGGGGCTTCTTCGATGAGCAGTTCTTC.

This clonotype was seen only a few times. V and J are TRBV20-1 and TRBJ1-2, with D maybe TRBD1 (5 bases). Germline CDR1 and CDR2: DFQATT and SNEGSKA (reference sequence). CDR3 length: 15 amino acids. In DNA, the CDR3 is TGCAGCGCCAACCACTTGCTACAGGCGAACTATGGCTACACCTTC. Its protein is CSANHLLQANYGYTF.

This clonotype was seen at least ten times. This chain links TRBV7-2 with TRBJ2-7; the match to TRBD2 covers 11 bases. CDR1 and CDR2 from the germline V gene are SGHTA and FQGNSA. The CDR3 loop spans 14 amino acids. V lost 5 bases and J lost 2; bases outside the gene matches: 2. CDR3 nucleotide sequence: TGTGCCAGCAGCCCGGGACTAGCGGCCTACGAGCAGTACTTC. This translates into CASSPGLAAYEQYF.

This clonotype appeared a few times. The CDR3 nucleotides read TGCGCCAGCAGTACAGGGACAGGCATCTCTGGGGCCAACGTCCTGACTTTC. Amino acid sequence: CASSTGTGISGANVLTF. The chain combines TRBV5-1 with TRBJ2-6; TRBD1 aligns across 8 bases. The CDR3 loop spans 17 amino acids. From germline, CDR1 is SGHRS and CDR2 YFSETQ. V trimming: 5 bases; J trimming: 0 bases; junction bases outside the gene matches: 7. The full variable domain, its missing parts supplied by reference TRBV5-1 and TRBJ2-6, is KAGVTQTPRYLIKTRGQQVTLSCSPISGHRSVSWYQQTPGQGLQFLFEYFSETQRNKGNFPGRFSGRQFSNSRSEMNVSTLELGDSALYLCASSTGTGISGANVLTFGAGSRLTVL.

The gene calls are TRBV20-1 and TRBJ1-2; D is undetermined. V lost 4 bases and J 4 bases, leaving 16 bases between the germline ends. CDR3 length equals 14 residues. Germline loops: CDR1 DFQATT, CDR2 SNEGSKA (reference sequence). The chain's CDR3 is CSAKSPGRPYGYTF. CDR3 in DNA: TGCAGTGCTAAATCACCGGGAAGGCCCTATGGCTACACCTTC.

A few counts support this clonotype. DNA for the CDR3: TGTGCCAGCAGGGGGTTTAGCAATCAGCCCCAGCATTTT. Residues: CASRGFSNQPQHF. The V call is TRBV27, the J call TRBJ1-5, with D hard to call. CDR3 size: 13 residues. The V gene's germline CDR1 is MNHEY and CDR2 SMNVEV (reference sequence). Trimming cost V 6 bases and J 0 bases, with 6 bases left between them.

The chain uses TRBV6-5 and TRBJ2-5; D gene ambiguous. Germline values: CDR1 MNHEY, CDR2 SVGAGI. V shed 6 bases and J shed 4 bases, with 12 bases lying between them. The length of the CDR3 is 13 residues. The CDR3 loop reads CASRPGFIETQYF. As DNA, the CDR3 is TGTGCCAGCAGGCCCGGATTCATAGAGACCCAGTACTTC.

In this sample, this clonotype turned up a few times. The chain carries TRBV6-1 and TRBJ2-5; the D gene is possibly TRBD1 (5 bases). This CDR3 region has 14 residues. Looked up from germline, CDR1 is MNHNS and CDR2 is SASEGT. The V end lost 4 bases, the J end lost 3 bases, and 12 bases lay between the germline ends. DNA of the CDR3: TGTGCCAGCAGTGGGGGCATACTTAAAGAGACCCAGTACTTC. This sequence encodes CASSGGILKETQYF.

The rearrangement uses TRBV7-2 and TRBJ2-1; possibly TRBD2 for D (5 bases). CDR3 length: 13 amino acids. Trimming shortened V by 5 bases and J by 6 bases, and 11 bases separated the two germline ends. CDR1 and CDR2 from the germline V gene are SGHTA and FQGNSA. This CDR3 reads CASSAKLVNEQFF. Here the CDR3 DNA reads TGTGCCAGCAGCGCGAAACTAGTCAATGAGCAGTTCTTC. The variable domain in full, with the rest retrieved from reference TRBV7-2 and TRBJ2-1, is GAGVSQSPSNKVTEKGKDVELRCDPISGHTALYWYRQSLGQGLEFLIYFQGNSAPDKSGLPSDRFSAERTGGSVSTLTIQRTQQEDSAVYLCASSAKLVNEQFFGPGTRLTVL.

This chain links TRBV20-1 with TRBJ2-5, with 11 bases aligning to TRBD1. The germline gives CDR1 DFQATT, CDR2 SNEGSKA (reference sequence). This CDR3 has 14 amino acids. The V and J ends lost 4 bases and 5 bases, in that order; junction bases with no gene match: 6. The chain's CDR3 is CSAKDRGRRETQYF. Written as DNA, the CDR3 is TGCAGTGCTAAGGACAGGGGGCGCCGGGAGACCCAGTACTTC.

This chain uses TRBV29-1 with TRBJ1-1, with D possibly TRBD1 on 6 matching bases. The CDR3 consists of 13 residues. Germline V gene sequence: CDR1 SQVTM, CDR2 ANQGSEA. Trimming cost V 3 bases and J 3 bases, with 11 bases left between them. The CDR3 protein is CSVEKGGYTEAFF. The CDR3 bases are TGCAGCGTTGAGAAAGGGGGATACACTGAAGCTTTCTTT. The variable domain in full, completed from reference TRBV29-1 and TRBJ1-1, reads SAVISQKPSRDICQRGTSLTIQCQVDSQVTMMFWYRQQPGQSLTLIATANQGSEATYESGFVIDKFPISRPNLTFSTLTVSNMSPEDSSIYLCSVEKGGYTEAFFGQGTRLTVV.

The count of this clonotype is one. V and J are TRBV20-1 and TRBJ2-2, with 12 nucleotides matching TRBD1. CDR1 and CDR2 (germline): DFQATT, SNEGSKA (reference sequence). This CDR3 spans 16 amino acids. The junction had 6 bases not matched to a gene; V was cut back by 3 bases and J by 4 bases. In DNA form, the CDR3 reads TGCAGTGCTAGGCCTCCGGGACAGGGGGCCACCGGGGAGCTGTTTTTT. Amino acid sequence: CSARPPGQGATGELFF.

In this sample, this clonotype turned up many times. The rearrangement uses TRBV5-1 and TRBJ2-6, with D possibly matching TRBD1 (6 bases). Trimming stripped 7 bases from V and 4 bases from J, with 9 bases between. Germline-derived CDR1 and CDR2 are SGHRS and YFSETQ. The CDR3 sequence is 13 residues long. The CDR3: CASDTGGANVLTF. The CDR3 DNA reads as TGCGCCAGCGATACAGGGGGGGCCAACGTCCTGACTTTC.

V usage is TRBV7-8 and J usage is TRBJ2-5; possibly TRBD1 for D (6 bases). Near its end, the DNA agrees better with TRBJ2-7, so the J call may be wrong. Per germline, CDR1 SGHVS and CDR2 FQNEAQ. The CDR3 totals 15 residues. Here the CDR3 DNA reads TGTGCCAGCAGCTTAGGGACAGATGCACTAAGCGAGCAGTACTTC. Translated, it gives CASSLGTDALSEQYF.

This clonotype was detected a few times. The chain is built from TRBV5-1 and TRBJ1-1, with a possible D match to TRBD1 (5 bases). Germline-derived CDR1 and CDR2 are SGHRS and YFSETQ. V dropped 2 bases and J dropped 1 base, with 12 bases sitting between them. This CDR3 is built from 15 residues. The CDR3 is CASSFMGPENTEAFF. The CDR3 nucleotides read TGCGCCAGCAGCTTCATGGGACCGGAGAACACTGAAGCTTTCTTT.